The T cell receptor (beta chain) under discussion was sequenced for a study of T cell responses to AZD1222 COVID-19 vaccine. Turning to the study itself: Recipients boosted at about 4 weeks or about 12 weeks are pooled. Overall study findings and caveats: Clonal diversity was possibly underestimated, and the donors were mostly white British, with more females.

For this clone: Its antigen is still unknown.

CDR1 and CDR2 from the germline V gene are SNHLY and FYNNEI. V shed 3 bases, J shed 6 bases, and the junction held 7 bases outside the gene matches. The CDR3 runs to 15 residues. Generated by immunoSEQ multiplex PCR, the TCRdb table keeps only in-frame clones and is missing some. The sample carries 150,000 to 160,000 clones, less than 90% recorded once. The sequence was obtained from an adult in good health. The sample in question was peripheral blood, obtained on day 0 of AZD1222 vaccination. The rearrangement joins TRBV2 to TRBJ2-2, with 7 bases matching TRBD2. The CDR3, as DNA: TGTGCCAGCAGTGATCAGCGGGGTTGGGCCGGGGAGCTGTTTTTT. Translated: CASSDQRGWAGELFF.